The entry below gives a single T cell receptor beta chain sequence along with its context. Its antigen is unknown. The data belong to a study of cytomegalovirus exposure and HLA in healthy donors. Study-level findings and limits: Associated with cytomegalovirus, according to the listing, were approximately 160 TCR beta chains.

V shed 0 bases, J shed 1 base, and the junction held 6 bases outside the gene matches. Germline CDR1 and CDR2: SGHRS and YFSETQ. The CDR3 length is 16 residues. The table came from immunoSEQ multiplex PCR; TCRdb's copy has only in-frame clones and leaves some out. This repertoire shows 150,000 to 180,000 clones, about 82% found once; its top ten account for about 1.9%. The source of this sequence is a human donor in good health. The sample consisted of PBMCs. This chain uses TRBV5-1 with TRBJ1-2; 7 nucleotides match TRBD1. This chain's CDR3 is CASSLVAGGLNYGYTF. The CDR3 DNA reads TGCGCCAGCAGCTTGGTGGCAGGGGGACTTAACTATGGCTACACCTTC.